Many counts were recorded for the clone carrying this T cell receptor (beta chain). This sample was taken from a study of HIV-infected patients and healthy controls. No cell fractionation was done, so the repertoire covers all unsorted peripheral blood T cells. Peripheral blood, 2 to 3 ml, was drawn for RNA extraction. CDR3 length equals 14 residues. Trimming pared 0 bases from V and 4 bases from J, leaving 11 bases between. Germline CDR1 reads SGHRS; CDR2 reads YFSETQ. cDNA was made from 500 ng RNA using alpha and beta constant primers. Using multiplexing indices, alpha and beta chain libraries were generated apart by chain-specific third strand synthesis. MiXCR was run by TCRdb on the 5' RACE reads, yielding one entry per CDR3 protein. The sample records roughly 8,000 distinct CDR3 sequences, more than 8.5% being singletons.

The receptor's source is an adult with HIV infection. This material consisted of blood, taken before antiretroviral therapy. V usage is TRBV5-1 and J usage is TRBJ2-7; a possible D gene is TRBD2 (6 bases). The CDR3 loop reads CASSLAGGIYEQYF. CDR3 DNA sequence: TGCGCCAGCAGCTTGGCCGGCGGGATTTACGAGCAGTACTTC.